The 18 T cell receptor beta chains below all came from one sample that was sequenced in a study of T cell repertoires in cytomegalovirus infection. A single record per CDR3 protein comes from TCRdb applying MiXCR to the reads. Among about 140,000 distinct CDR3 sequences listed, about 6.3% were seen once. Source material: PBMCs. Receptor source: a human donor in good health (CMV status not recorded). Some clones in this sample may be carry-over from other donors' samples.

This clonotype appeared many times. The rearrangement joins TRBV7-2 to TRBJ2-2; weak D call: TRBD2 (5 bases). This CDR3 contains 16 residues. Germline V gene sequence: CDR1 SGHTA, CDR2 FQGNSA. The V end lost 1 base, the J end lost 2 bases, and 11 bases lay between the germline ends. The chain's CDR3 is CASSLDPGSNTGELFF. The CDR3 DNA reads TGTGCCAGCAGCTTAGATCCGGGGTCTAACACCGGGGAGCTGTTTTTT.

In this sample, this clonotype turned up a few times. The chain is built from TRBV19 and TRBJ1-6; D not certain. The V end lost 9 bases, the J end lost 8 bases, and 14 bases lay between the germline ends. CDR1 LNHDA and CDR2 SQIVND come from the germline V gene (reference sequence). The CDR3 length is 13 residues. In nucleotides, the CDR3 is TGTGCCAGCAGAACTACTCTGGATTCACCCCTCCACTTT. Translating gives CASRTTLDSPLHF.

This rearrangement joins TRBV7-9 to TRBJ2-1, with D possibly TRBD2 on 7 matching bases. Trimming stripped 0 bases from V and 13 bases from J, with 16 bases between. The CDR3 length is 14 residues. Germline-derived CDR1 and CDR2 are SEHNR and FQNEAQ (reference sequence). CDR3 amino acids: CASSLAGGPDGQFF. In DNA, the CDR3 is TGTGCCAGCAGCTTAGCGGGGGGGCCGGACGGACAGTTCTTC.

Many counts were recorded for this clonotype. The V gene is TRBV27, the J gene TRBJ2-3; 11 bases match TRBD2. Germline values: CDR1 MNHEY, CDR2 SMNVEV (reference sequence). This CDR3 region has 15 residues. The V and J ends lost 2 bases and 4 bases, in that order; junction bases with no gene match: 2. CDR3 amino acids: CASSLRLAGSDTQYF. CDR3 nucleotide sequence: TGTGCCAGCAGTTTAAGACTAGCGGGGTCAGATACGCAGTATTTT.

This clonotype was seen just once. Since a much larger clone is just one base distant, this may be a read error. The V gene is TRBV5-4, the J gene TRBJ2-6; possible D gene TRBD1, 5 bases. The CDR3 sequence is 15 residues long. Germline V gene sequence: CDR1 SGHNT, CDR2 YYREEE (reference sequence). In DNA form, the CDR3 reads TGTGCCAGCAGCTTGTTTAACTCTGGGGCCGACGTCCTGACTTTC. It specifies CASSLFNSGADVLTF.

V gene TRBV25-1 combines with J gene TRBJ1-2; TRBD1 aligns across 11 bases. With 0 bases clipped from V and 4 bases from J, the junction kept 1 base outside the gene matches. This CDR3 has 15 amino acids. CDR1 and CDR2 (germline): MGHDK, SYGVNS. The CDR3 sequence: CASSEYGTGGYGYTF. The CDR3 region has the DNA TGTGCCAGCAGTGAATATGGGACAGGGGGCTATGGCTACACCTTC.

This clonotype was seen a handful of times. The chain carries TRBV29-1 and TRBJ1-2, with a possible D match to TRBD1 (6 bases). The CDR3 contains 15 residues. V was pared by 0 bases and J by 1 base, with 12 bases between. Germline CDR1 and CDR2: SQVTM and ANQGSEA. The chain's CDR3 is CSVEDQARGNYGYTF. CDR3 bases: TGCAGCGTTGAAGATCAGGCCAGGGGTAACTATGGCTACACCTTC.

This clonotype was seen repeatedly, ten times or more. This chain links TRBV5-6 with TRBJ2-7; D is perhaps TRBD1 or TRBD2 (6 bases each). CDR3 length: 13 amino acids. Trimming took 4 bases from V and 5 from J, leaving 13 bases between them. Germline CDR1 and CDR2: SGHDT and YYEEEE. The CDR3 reads CASSPTGGHEQYF. DNA of the CDR3: TGTGCCAGCAGCCCCACCGGGGGCCACGAGCAGTACTTC.

V and J are TRBV20-1 and TRBJ2-5, with TRBD1 identical over 10 bases. V lost 4 bases, J lost 11 bases, and 7 bases stayed unmatched. The germline V gene encodes CDR1 DFQATT and CDR2 SNEGSKA (reference sequence). The CDR3 sequence is 12 residues long. The CDR3 nucleotides are TGCAGTGCTAAGGGGGACAGGGGCCTACAGTACTTC. This sequence encodes CSAKGDRGLQYF.

The table lists this clonotype with many counts. V and J are TRBV7-8 and TRBJ2-7; D uncertain. Germline lookup yields CDR1 SGHVS and CDR2 FQNEAQ. This CDR3 contains 13 residues. The V end lost 5 bases, the J end lost 0 bases, and 8 bases lay between the germline ends. The CDR3 DNA reads TGTGCCAGCAGCCGAGAGAGCTCCTACGAGCAGTACTTC. Translating it yields CASSRESSYEQYF.

This clonotype was counted at least ten times. The rearrangement links TRBV7-9 to TRBJ2-7; D perhaps matches TRBD1 (6 bases). Germline V CDR1 and CDR2: SEHNR, FQNEAQ (reference sequence). This CDR3 region has 14 residues. The ends were cut back, 7 bases at V and 2 bases at J, with 15 bases in the middle. CDR3 protein: CASTPGVGPYEQYF. The CDR3 nucleotides read TGTGCCAGCACCCCAGGGGTTGGTCCCTACGAGCAGTACTTC.

This clonotype has at least ten counts. The J gene is TRBJ2-7, the V gene TRBV23-1, with D possibly TRBD2 on 5 matching bases. TRBV23-1 is an ORF, with its function uncertain. The CDR3 sequence is 19 residues long. V shed 1 base and J shed 5 bases, with 27 bases lying between them. This CDR3 reads CASSQCGLKGGFYYDEQYF. The CDR3 DNA follows: TGCGCCAGCAGTCAATGCGGGCTGAAGGGCGGATTTTATTACGACGAGCAGTACTTC.

This clonotype was counted between two and nine times. The V gene is TRBV4-3, the J gene TRBJ2-3; possibly TRBD2 for D (6 bases). Germline assignment: CDR1 LGHNA and CDR2 YSLEER. The CDR3 length is 13 residues. V lost 4 bases to trimming and J lost 8 bases, with 13 bases between them. The CDR3 DNA reads as TGCGCCAGCAGCCGGGAGACTAGATTTACGCAGTATTTT. It is translated as CASSRETRFTQYF.

This clonotype has a handful of counts. This rearrangement joins TRBV24-1 to TRBJ2-6, with TRBD1 identical over 7 bases. Germline-derived CDR1 and CDR2 are KGHDR and SFDVKD. Unmatched junction bases numbered 5, after V lost 4 bases and J lost 0 bases. This CDR3 is built from 17 residues. CDR3 amino acids: CATSERQGRSGANVLTF. CDR3 nucleotides: TGTGCCACCAGTGAGCGACAGGGACGCTCTGGGGCCAACGTCCTGACTTTC.

This clonotype was recorded at least ten times. The chain carries TRBV7-8 and TRBJ1-2, with D unresolved. V lost 5 bases and J lost 11, with 18 bases in between. This CDR3 contains 13 residues. Germline V lookup: CDR1 SGHVS, CDR2 FQNEAQ. CDR3 bases: TGTGCCAGCAGCCCGGATAGGCAGACCTTTTACACCTTC. It encodes CASSPDRQTFYTF.

The CDR3 nucleotides are TGTGCCAGCAGTCCGGGACGGTTAGTAACCTACGAGCAGTACTTC. Translated: CASSPGRLVTYEQYF. This chain connects TRBV6-5 to TRBJ2-7; D tentatively fits TRBD1 or TRBD2 (5 bases each). V lost 5 bases and J lost 2, with 16 bases in between. The germline CDR1 and CDR2 sequences are MNHEY and SVGAGI. The CDR3 contains 15 residues.

This clonotype showed up many times. V usage is TRBV7-9 and J usage is TRBJ2-5; tentative D call: TRBD2 (5 bases). This CDR3 is built from 16 residues. Germline CDR1 and CDR2: SEHNR and FQNEAQ (reference sequence). Between the trimmed V and J ends, which lost 5 bases and 7 bases, there was a span of 23 bases. CDR3 sequence (DNA): TGTGCCAGCAGCACGGACGGAACAGCAGATCGGGGGACCCAGTACTTC. It translates to CASSTDGTADRGTQYF.

This sequence joins TRBV10-3 and TRBJ2-1; 10 nucleotides agree with TRBD2. In germline, CDR1 is ENHRY, CDR2 SYGVKD. The CDR3 totals 15 residues. With V trimmed by 6 bases and J by 6 bases, 8 bases remained unmatched. The DNA of the CDR3 is TGTGCCATCAGGGACGAGGGACTAGCGATCAATGAGCAGTTCTTC. Amino acids: CAIRDEGLAINEQFF.